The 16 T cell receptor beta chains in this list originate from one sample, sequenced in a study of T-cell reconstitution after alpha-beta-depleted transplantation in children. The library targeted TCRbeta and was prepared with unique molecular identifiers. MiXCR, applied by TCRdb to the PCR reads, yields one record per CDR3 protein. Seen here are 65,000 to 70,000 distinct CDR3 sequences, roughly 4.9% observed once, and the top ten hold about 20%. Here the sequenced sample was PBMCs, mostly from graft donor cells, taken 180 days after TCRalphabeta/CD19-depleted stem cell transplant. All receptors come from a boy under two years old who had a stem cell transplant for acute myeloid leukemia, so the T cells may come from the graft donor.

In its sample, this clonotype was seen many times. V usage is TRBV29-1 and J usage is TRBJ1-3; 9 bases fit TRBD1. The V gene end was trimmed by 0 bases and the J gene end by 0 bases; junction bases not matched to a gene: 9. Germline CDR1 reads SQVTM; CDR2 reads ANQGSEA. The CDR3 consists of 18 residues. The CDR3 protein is CSVEDEEDRGNSGNTIYF. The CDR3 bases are TGCAGCGTTGAAGATGAAGAGGACAGGGGAAACTCTGGAAACACCATATATTTT.

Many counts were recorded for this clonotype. DNA for the CDR3: TGCAGTGCCAGGGGTAGCTTCTCCTACGAGCAGTACGTC. It specifies CSARGSFSYEQYV. V usage is TRBV20-1 and J usage is TRBJ2-7; the D gene is possibly TRBD1 (6 bases). This CDR3 contains 13 residues. In germline, CDR1 is DFQATT, CDR2 SNEGSKA (reference sequence). Trimming cost V 6 bases and J 0 bases, with 12 bases left between them.

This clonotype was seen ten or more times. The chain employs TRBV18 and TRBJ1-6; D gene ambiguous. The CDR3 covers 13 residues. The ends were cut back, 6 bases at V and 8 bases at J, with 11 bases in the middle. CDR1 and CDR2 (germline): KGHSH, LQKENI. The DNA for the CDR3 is TGTGCCAGCTCCTCCGGCCTGCATTCACCCCTCCACTTT. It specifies CASSSGLHSPLHF.

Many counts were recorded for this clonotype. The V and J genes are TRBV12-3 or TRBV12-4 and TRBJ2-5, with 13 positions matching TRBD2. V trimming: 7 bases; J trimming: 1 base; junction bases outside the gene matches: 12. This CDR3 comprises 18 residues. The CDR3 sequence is CASNFQRLAGGVQETQYF. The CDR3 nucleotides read TGTGCCAGCAATTTCCAACGACTAGCGGGGGGCGTCCAAGAGACCCAGTACTTC.

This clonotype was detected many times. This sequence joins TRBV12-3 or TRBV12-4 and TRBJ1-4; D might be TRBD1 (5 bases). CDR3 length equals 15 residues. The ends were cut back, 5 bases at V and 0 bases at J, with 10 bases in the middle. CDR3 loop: CASSKQVATNEKLFF. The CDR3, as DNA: TGTGCCAGCAGTAAACAGGTTGCAACTAATGAAAAACTGTTTTTT.

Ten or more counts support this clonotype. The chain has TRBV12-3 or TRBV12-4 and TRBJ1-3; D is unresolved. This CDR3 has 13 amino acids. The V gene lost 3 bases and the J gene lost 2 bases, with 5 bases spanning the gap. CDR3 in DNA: TGTGCCAGCAGTTTGATCACTGGAAACACCATATATTTT. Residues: CASSLITGNTIYF.

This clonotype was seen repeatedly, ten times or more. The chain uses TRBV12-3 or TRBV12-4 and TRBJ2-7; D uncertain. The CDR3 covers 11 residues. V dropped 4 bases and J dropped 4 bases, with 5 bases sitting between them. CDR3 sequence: CASSSGYEQYV. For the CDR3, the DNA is TGTGCCAGCAGTTCCGGTTACGAGCAGTACGTC.

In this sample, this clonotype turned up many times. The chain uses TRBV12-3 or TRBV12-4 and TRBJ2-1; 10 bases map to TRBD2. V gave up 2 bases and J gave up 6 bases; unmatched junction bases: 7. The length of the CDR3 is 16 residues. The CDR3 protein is CASSLKTSGLSNEQFF. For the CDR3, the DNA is TGTGCCAGCAGTTTAAAGACTAGCGGGCTCTCCAATGAGCAGTTCTTC.

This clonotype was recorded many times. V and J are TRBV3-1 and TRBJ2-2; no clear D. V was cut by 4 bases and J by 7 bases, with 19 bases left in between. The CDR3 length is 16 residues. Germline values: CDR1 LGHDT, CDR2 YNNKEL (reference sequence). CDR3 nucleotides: TGTGCCAGCAGCCCTCCCATACGTCTGACGGACGGGGAGCTGTTTTTT. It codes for CASSPPIRLTDGELFF.

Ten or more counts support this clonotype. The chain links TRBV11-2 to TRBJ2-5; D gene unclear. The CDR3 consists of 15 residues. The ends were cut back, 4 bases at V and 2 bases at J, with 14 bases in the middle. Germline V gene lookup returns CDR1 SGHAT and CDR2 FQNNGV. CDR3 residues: CASSYGSARQETQYF. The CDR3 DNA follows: TGTGCCAGCAGCTACGGTTCTGCCCGGCAAGAGACCCAGTACTTC.

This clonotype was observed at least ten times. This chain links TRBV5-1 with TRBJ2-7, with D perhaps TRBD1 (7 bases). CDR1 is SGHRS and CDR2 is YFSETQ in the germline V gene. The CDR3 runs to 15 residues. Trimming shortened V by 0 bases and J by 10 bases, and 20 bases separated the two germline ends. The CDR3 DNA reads TGCGCCAGCAGCTTGGTGCGGCAGGGGGAGGCCGGACAGTACTTC. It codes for CASSLVRQGEAGQYF.

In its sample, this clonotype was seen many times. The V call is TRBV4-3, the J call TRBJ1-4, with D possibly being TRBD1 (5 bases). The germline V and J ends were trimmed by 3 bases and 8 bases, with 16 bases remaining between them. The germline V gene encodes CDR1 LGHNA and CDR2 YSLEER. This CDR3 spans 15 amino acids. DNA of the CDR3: TGCGCCAGCAGCCACCGTCGGGGGGAGAACGAAAAACTGTTTTTT. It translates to CASSHRRGENEKLFF.

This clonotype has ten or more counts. The CDR3 DNA is TGCGCCAGCAGCTTGAAGGTCATGAGCTCCTACAATGAGCAGTTCTTC. Amino acids: CASSLKVMSSYNEQFF. The chain employs TRBV5-1 and TRBJ2-1; D gene unclear. Trimming left V 1 base short and J 0 bases short, with 11 bases between. Germline V gives CDR1 SGHRS, CDR2 YFSETQ. The CDR3 extends over 16 amino acids. The whole variable domain, filled in from reference TRBV5-1 and TRBJ2-1, reads KAGVTQTPRYLIKTRGQQVTLSCSPISGHRSVSWYQQTPGQGLQFLFEYFSETQRNKGNFPGRFSGRQFSNSRSEMNVSTLELGDSALYLCASSLKVMSSYNEQFFGPGTRLTVL.

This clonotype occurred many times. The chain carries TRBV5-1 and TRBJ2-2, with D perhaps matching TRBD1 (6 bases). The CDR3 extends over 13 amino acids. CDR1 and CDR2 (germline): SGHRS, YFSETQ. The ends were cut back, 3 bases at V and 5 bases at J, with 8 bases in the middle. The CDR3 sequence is CASSYQGTGELFF. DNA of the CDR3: TGCGCCAGCAGCTACCAGGGGACCGGGGAGCTGTTTTTT.

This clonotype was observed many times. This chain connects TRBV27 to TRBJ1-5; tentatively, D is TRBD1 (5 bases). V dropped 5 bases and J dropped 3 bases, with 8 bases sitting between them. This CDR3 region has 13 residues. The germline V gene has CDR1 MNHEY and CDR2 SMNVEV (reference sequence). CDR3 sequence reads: CASSTRVNQPQHF. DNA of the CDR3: TGTGCCAGCAGTACCAGGGTCAATCAGCCCCAGCATTTT.

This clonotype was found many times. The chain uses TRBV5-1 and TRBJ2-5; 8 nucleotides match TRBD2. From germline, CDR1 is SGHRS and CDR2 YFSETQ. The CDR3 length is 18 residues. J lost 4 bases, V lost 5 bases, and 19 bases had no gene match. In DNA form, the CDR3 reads TGCGCCAGCAGGATCCGTCGGCTAGCGGGTCCAGAGGGAGAGACCCAGTACTTC. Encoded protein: CASRIRRLAGPEGETQYF.